Listed here are 6 T cell receptor beta chains from one sample, sequenced in a study of Ad26.COV2.S vaccination and SARS-CoV-2 variants. Generated by immunoSEQ multiplex PCR, the TCRdb table keeps only in-frame clones and is missing some. The sample lists more than 300,000 clones; 75% to 90% were seen once. The sample's treatment: some 20 received Ad26.COV2.S at low or high dose, single or two shots; roughly five received placebo; per-sample allocation not given. Collection of the samples took place on day 63 after the first injection of vaccine or placebo. Sample: peripheral blood, taken in a trial of Ad26.COV2.S vaccine versus placebo. Source of these receptors: a person aged 18-65 years who received the Ad26.COV2.S COVID-19 vaccine or a placebo.

This clone occurred a few times. The V and J genes are TRBV2 and TRBJ2-2; TRBD1 agrees at 7 bases. The germline gives CDR1 SNHLY, CDR2 FYNNEI. V was clipped by 8 bases and J by 4 bases; unmatched bases: 10. This CDR3 has 15 residues. CDR3 nucleotides: TGTGCCAGCTCCTCCCGGGACAGCTTCACCGGGGAGCTGTTTTTT. Protein: CASSSRDSFTGELFF.

This chain joins TRBV28 and TRBJ2-7; D is uncertain. Germline V gene data show CDR1 as MDHEN and CDR2 as SYDVKM. The CDR3 runs 13 residues. V gave up 5 bases and J gave up 6 bases, with 14 bases separating them. CDR3 in DNA: TGTGCCAGCAGTGCCCCGGCCGTGGGCGAGCAGTACTTC. Protein sequence: CASSAPAVGEQYF.

This chain uses TRBV7-2 with TRBJ1-2; D is ambiguous. Trimming left V 5 bases short and J 1 base short, with 11 bases between. The CDR3 spans 14 residues. Germline loops: CDR1 SGHTA, CDR2 FQGNSA. CDR3: CASSQTYSNYGYTF. The DNA for the CDR3 is TGTGCCAGCAGCCAAACTTACAGTAACTATGGCTACACCTTC. The full variable domain, its missing parts supplied by reference TRBV7-2 and TRBJ1-2, is GAGVSQSPSNKVTEKGKDVELRCDPISGHTALYWYRQSLGQGLEFLIYFQGNSAPDKSGLPSDRFSAERTGGSVSTLTIQRTQQEDSAVYLCASSQTYSNYGYTFGSGTRLTVV.

The chain couples TRBV30 to TRBJ2-1; TRBD2 aligns across 9 bases. V shed 0 bases and J 6 bases; nucleotides not matched to a gene: 6. CDR1 is GTSNPN, CDR2 SVGIG, per germline (reference sequence). The CDR3 has 15 amino acids. Written as DNA, the CDR3 is TGTGCCTGGAGTGTACGTAGCGGGAGTAGCAATGAGCAGTTCTTC. Its translation: CAWSVRSGSSNEQFF.

The genes are TRBV11-3 and TRBJ1-1; no reliable D call. The CDR3 runs to 15 residues. V lost 0 bases to trimming and J lost 1 base, with 9 bases between them. The germline gives CDR1 SGHNT, CDR2 YENEEA. This CDR3 reads CASSLDSQPNTEAFF. CDR3 nucleotide sequence: TGTGCCAGCAGCTTAGATTCGCAGCCGAACACTGAAGCTTTCTTT.

The chain uses TRBV10-3 and TRBJ1-2; D remains unclear. Looked up from germline, CDR1 is ENHRY and CDR2 is SYGVKD. This CDR3 comprises 11 residues. Between the trimmed V and J ends, which lost 3 bases and 5 bases, there was a span of 4 bases. The CDR3 is CAISDEYGYTF. In nucleotides, the CDR3 is TGTGCCATCAGTGATGAGTATGGCTACACCTTC.